These T cell receptor beta chains were read from a single sample in a study of blood T cell repertoires in COVID-19. Libraries were prepared by immunoSEQ multiplex PCR; TCRdb keeps only in-frame clonotypes and omits some of them. The profile covers under 300,000 clones, with 86% appearing a single time and roughly an eighth taken by the ten largest. The sequencing sample was made of peripheral blood. The receptors stem from a man of 80 years or more with acute or convalescent COVID-19. Both conserved end residues are part of each CDR3. The D gene is left open where the match is weak. The size of a clone is reported for some rows only, either as once, few or many, or as a class for expanded clones.

D gene,J gene,clone size,V gene,CDR3 protein,CDR3 DNA
TRBD1,TRBJ1-3,.,TRBV7-8,CASSRGQFISGNTIYF,TGTGCCAGCAGCCGGGGACAGTTTATCTCTGGAAACACCATATATTTT
.,TRBJ2-7,.,TRBV27,CASRHTDRPYEQYF,TGTGCCAGCAGACACACTGACAGACCCTACGAGCAGTACTTC
.,TRBJ1-5,.,TRBV6-5,CASSYSGSNQPQHF,TGTGCCAGCAGTTACTCTGGCAGCAATCAGCCCCAGCATTTT
.,TRBJ2-7,few,TRBV9,CASSVRGEDEQYF,TGTGCCAGCAGCGTAAGGGGCGAGGACGAGCAGTACTTC
TRBD2,TRBJ2-2,once,TRBV5-1,CASSLVASGSTAGGELFF,TGCGCCAGCAGCTTGGTGGCTAGCGGGAGTACAGCGGGCGGGGAGCTGTTTTTT
TRBD2,TRBJ2-1,.,TRBV28,CASKLAGSNEQFF,TGTGCCAGCAAACTAGCGGGAAGTAATGAGCAGTTCTTC
TRBD1,TRBJ1-5,.,TRBV19,CASSGTGGEQPQHF,TGTGCCAGTAGTGGGACAGGGGGCGAACAGCCCCAGCATTTT
.,TRBJ2-7,few,TRBV3-1/TRBV3-2,CASSPTQHEQYF,TGTGCCAGCAGCCCCACTCAACACGAGCAGTACTTC
.,TRBJ1-2,once,TRBV3-1/TRBV3-2,CASSPGTGDLNYGYTF,TGTGCCAGCAGCCCGGGGACGGGAGATCTTAACTATGGCTACACCTTC
.,TRBJ1-5,.,TRBV7-2,CASSLLAGRSNQPQHF,TGTGCCAGCAGCTTACTGGCAGGGCGAAGCAATCAGCCCCAGCATTTT
TRBD1,TRBJ2-2,.,TRBV28,CASSREGQGLTGELFF,TGTGCCAGCAGTCGCGAGGGACAGGGGCTCACCGGGGAGCTGTTTTTT
TRBD2,TRBJ2-2,.,TRBV4-2,CASTPGGGADTGELFF,TGTGCCAGCACCCCGGGCGGGGGGGCCGACACCGGGGAGCTGTTTTTT
TRBD2,TRBJ2-1,.,TRBV3-1/TRBV3-2,CASSRAGGTTNEQFF,TGTGCCAGCAGCCGGGCGGGAGGGACGACCAATGAGCAGTTCTTC
TRBD1,TRBJ2-6,.,TRBV10-3,CAISKTGSGANVLTF,TGTGCCATCAGTAAGACAGGGTCTGGGGCCAACGTCCTGACTTTC
.,TRBJ2-3,.,TRBV18,CASSPGPGDTQYF,TGTGCCAGCTCACCGGGGCCCGGAGATACGCAGTATTTT
TRBD2,TRBJ2-1,.,TRBV10-3,CAIRPASGMEQFF,TGTGCCATCAGACCTGCTAGCGGGATGGAGCAGTTCTTC
.,TRBJ2-5,once,TRBV3-1/TRBV3-2,CASSQADTLGETQYF,TGTGCCAGCAGCCAGGCTGACACCCTTGGGGAGACCCAGTACTTC
TRBD1,TRBJ2-7,.,TRBV5-1,CASSYGQGAYEQYF,TGCGCCAGCAGCTACGGACAGGGGGCCTACGAGCAGTACTTC
TRBD1,TRBJ1-1,.,TRBV7-2,CASSSGQVNTEAFF,TGTGCCAGCAGCTCGGGACAGGTTAACACTGAAGCTTTCTTT
TRBD1,TRBJ2-7,.,TRBV3-1/TRBV3-2,CASSLTGGIYEQYF,TGTGCCAGCAGCCTGACAGGGGGAATCTACGAGCAGTACTTC
.,TRBJ1-2,few,TRBV28,CASSTGLPKLDGYTF,TGTGCCAGCAGTACAGGTTTACCAAAGTTGGATGGCTACACCTTC
.,TRBJ1-1,.,TRBV28,CASASRREAFF,TGTGCCAGCGCGTCTAGGAGGGAAGCTTTCTTT
TRBD1,TRBJ2-5,.,TRBV12-5,CASGSDRAGETQYF,TGTGCTAGTGGTTCCGACAGGGCAGGAGAGACCCAGTACTTC
.,TRBJ2-2,.,TRBV7-9,CASSSRGVGTGELFF,TGTGCCAGCAGCTCCAGGGGGGTGGGCACCGGGGAGCTGTTTTTT
.,TRBJ2-1,.,TRBV11-3,CASSTHGPAGEQFF,TGTGCCAGCAGCACCCATGGCCCCGCGGGTGAGCAGTTCTTC
.,TRBJ1-2,.,TRBV5-6,CASSLDRVDYGYTF,TGTGCCAGCAGCTTGGACAGGGTAGACTATGGCTACACCTTC
TRBD1,TRBJ2-3,many,TRBV2,CASSPTGWIDTQYF,TGTGCCAGCAGTCCGACAGGGTGGATAGATACGCAGTATTTT
.,TRBJ1-1,.,TRBV27,CASSLSGGTEAFF,TGTGCCAGCAGTTTATCGGGAGGCACTGAAGCTTTCTTT
TRBD1,TRBJ2-3,.,TRBV24-1,CATSPGQGTDTQYF,TGTGCCACCAGCCCGGGACAGGGGACAGATACGCAGTATTTT